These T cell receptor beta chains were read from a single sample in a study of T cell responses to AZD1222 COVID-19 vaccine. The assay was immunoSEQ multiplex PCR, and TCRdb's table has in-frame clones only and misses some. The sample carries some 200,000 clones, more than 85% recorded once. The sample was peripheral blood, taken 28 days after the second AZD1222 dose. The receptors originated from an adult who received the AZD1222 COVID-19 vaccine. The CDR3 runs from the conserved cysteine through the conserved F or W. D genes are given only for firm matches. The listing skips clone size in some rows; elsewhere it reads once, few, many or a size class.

CDR3 DNA: TGTGCCAGCACCCCGCAGGGCAGGGAAAACACTGAAGCTTTCTTT; CDR3 protein: CASTPQGRENTEAFF; J gene: TRBJ1-1; V gene: TRBV27; D gene: NA; clone size: NA
CDR3 DNA: TGTGCCAGCAGTGAATTCAGTCTGGTCTCCGAGCAGTACTTC; CDR3 protein: CASSEFSLVSEQYF; J gene: TRBJ2-7; V gene: TRBV6-1; D gene: NA; clone size: NA
CDR3 DNA: TGTGCCAGTAGCCCTGGACTAGCGGGAGCCGGGGAGCTGTTTTTT; CDR3 protein: CASSPGLAGAGELFF; J gene: TRBJ2-2; V gene: TRBV19; D gene: TRBD2; clone size: NA
CDR3 DNA: TGTGCCAGCAGCTTGAGTCAGTCCTACGAGCAGTACTTC; CDR3 protein: CASSLSQSYEQYF; J gene: TRBJ2-7; V gene: TRBV5-4; D gene: NA; clone size: NA
CDR3 DNA: TGTGCCACCAAAACTCGGACAGGGGATGAGCTGTTTTTT; CDR3 protein: CATKTRTGDELFF; J gene: TRBJ2-2; V gene: TRBV24-1; D gene: TRBD1; clone size: NA
CDR3 DNA: TGCGCCAGCAGGACCGAACCGGACAGGGGCTATGGCTACACCTTC; CDR3 protein: CASRTEPDRGYGYTF; J gene: TRBJ1-2; V gene: TRBV5-1; D gene: TRBD1; clone size: NA
CDR3 DNA: TGTGCCAGTAGTTTTACAGGGGGCACTGAAGCTTTCTTT; CDR3 protein: CASSFTGGTEAFF; J gene: TRBJ1-1; V gene: TRBV19; D gene: TRBD1; clone size: NA
CDR3 DNA: TGTGCCAGTAGTATTCGGCTAGCGGGACGGAATGAGCAGTTCTTC; CDR3 protein: CASSIRLAGRNEQFF; J gene: TRBJ2-1; V gene: TRBV19; D gene: TRBD2; clone size: NA
CDR3 DNA: TGTGCTAGTGGTTTTGTGGGTAATGAGCAGTTCTTC; CDR3 protein: CASGFVGNEQFF; J gene: TRBJ2-1; V gene: TRBV12-5; D gene: NA; clone size: NA
CDR3 DNA: TGTGCCAGCAGCTTAGACAGGGCCACTGAAGCTTTCTTT; CDR3 protein: CASSLDRATEAFF; J gene: TRBJ1-1; V gene: TRBV3-1/TRBV3-2; D gene: TRBD1; clone size: once
CDR3 DNA: TGTGCCACCGTCCCCGGGACAGGGAGGCCCTACGAGCAGTACTTC; CDR3 protein: CATVPGTGRPYEQYF; J gene: TRBJ2-7; V gene: TRBV28; D gene: TRBD1; clone size: NA
CDR3 DNA: TGCAGCGTTGAAGGAGGAGGCAGGGATACAGATACGCAGTATTTT; CDR3 protein: CSVEGGGRDTDTQYF; J gene: TRBJ2-3; V gene: TRBV29-1; D gene: NA; clone size: NA
CDR3 DNA: TGTGCCAGCAGCCAATTCGCGGGTTATAATTCACCCCTCCACTTT; CDR3 protein: CASSQFAGYNSPLHF; J gene: TRBJ1-6; V gene: TRBV16; D gene: NA; clone size: NA
CDR3 DNA: TGTGCCAGCAGCTTTAGGACAGGCCTTCTCGAGCAGTACTTC; CDR3 protein: CASSFRTGLLEQYF; J gene: TRBJ2-7; V gene: TRBV11-3; D gene: TRBD1; clone size: NA
CDR3 DNA: TGTGCCAGCAGTGACCGGACTAGCGGGAGTTACAATGAGCAGTTCTTC; CDR3 protein: CASSDRTSGSYNEQFF; J gene: TRBJ2-1; V gene: TRBV6-4; D gene: TRBD2; clone size: NA
CDR3 DNA: TGTGCCAGTAGACTAGCGGGAGGGATTGAGCAGTACTTC; CDR3 protein: CASRLAGGIEQYF; J gene: TRBJ2-7; V gene: TRBV19; D gene: TRBD2; clone size: NA
CDR3 DNA: TGTGCCAGCAGCTTAGTTTTCGGGACTCCCCACAATGAGCAGTTCTTC; CDR3 protein: CASSLVFGTPHNEQFF; J gene: TRBJ2-1; V gene: TRBV7-9; D gene: NA; clone size: NA
CDR3 DNA: TGTGCCAGCAGCCTCCCTAGGACAGGGGGCTTTGAAGAGACCCAGTACTTC; CDR3 protein: CASSLPRTGGFEETQYF; J gene: TRBJ2-5; V gene: TRBV3-1/TRBV3-2; D gene: TRBD1; clone size: NA